The 9 T cell receptor beta chains reported below all come from one sample, sequenced in a study of CD8 T cells in Susac syndrome. RNA amounts of roughly 0.45 to 1 ug underwent reverse transcription with random hexamers. TCRdb ran MiXCR on the immunoSEQ multiplex PCR reads and lists one entry per CDR3 protein. The table has some 200,000 distinct CDR3 sequences, around 95% seen once. Sample: CD4+ T cells from PBMCs. The receptors originated from a human donor with Susac syndrome.

The CDR3 bases are TGTGCCTATCAGGGGGGAGAGTTGAAGCAGTACTTC. This gives the protein CAYQGGELKQYF. The chain has TRBV30 and TRBJ2-7; D may be TRBD1 (7 bases). The CDR3 is 12 amino acids. The ends were cut back, 7 bases at V and 8 bases at J, with 18 bases in the middle. Per germline, CDR1 GTSNPN and CDR2 SVGIG (reference sequence).

The rearrangement joins TRBV20-1 to TRBJ1-5, with 8 bases matching TRBD1. Trimming removed 0 bases from V and 6 bases from J; junction bases left unmatched: 10. Germline V lookup: CDR1 DFQATT, CDR2 SNEGSKA (reference sequence). The CDR3 totals 16 residues. The CDR3 reads CSARDRNRGFSQPQHF. CDR3 nucleotides: TGCAGTGCTAGAGATCGAAACAGGGGGTTTAGTCAGCCCCAGCATTTT.

The genes are TRBV20-1 and TRBJ2-3; D is perhaps TRBD2 (5 bases). This CDR3 is built from 15 residues. Trimming shortened V by 1 base and J by 2 bases, and 13 bases separated the two germline ends. Germline CDR1 DFQATT, CDR2 SNEGSKA (reference sequence). This CDR3 is CSARADSGLTDTQYF. In DNA form, the CDR3 reads TGCAGTGCTAGAGCGGACTCCGGCCTCACAGATACGCAGTATTTT.

The gene calls are TRBV11-2 and TRBJ2-1; 10 bases fit TRBD2. The V gene end was trimmed by 5 bases and the J gene end by 12 bases; junction bases not matched to a gene: 4. The CDR3 is 12 amino acids. Germline V lookup: CDR1 SGHAT, CDR2 FQNNGV. This chain's CDR3 is CASSRIAGGQFF. In nucleotides, the CDR3 is TGTGCCAGCAGCCGTATAGCGGGGGGGCAGTTCTTC.

CDR3 loop: CSARKDREADGYTF. The CDR3, as DNA: TGCAGTGCTAGGAAAGACAGGGAAGCGGATGGCTACACCTTC. The rearrangement uses TRBV20-1 and TRBJ1-2; 7 bases are a match to TRBD1. In germline, CDR1 is DFQATT, CDR2 SNEGSKA (reference sequence). The V gene end was trimmed by 3 bases and the J gene end by 6 bases; junction bases not matched to a gene: 10. The CDR3 has 14 residues.

This clonotype was observed a few times. This chain links TRBV11-1 with TRBJ2-5, with D unresolved. The CDR3 is 13 amino acids. V lost 1 base and J 5 bases, leaving 8 bases between the germline ends. Germline CDR1 reads SGHAT; CDR2 reads FQDESV (reference sequence). The CDR3 sequence is CASSLEVVETQYF. The CDR3 region has the DNA TGTGCCAGCAGCTTAGAGGTTGTGGAGACCCAGTACTTC.

The V gene is TRBV5-1, the J gene TRBJ1-1; 7 nucleotides agree with TRBD1. This CDR3 region has 15 residues. Trimming removed 3 bases from V and 4 bases from J; junction bases left unmatched: 9. From germline, CDR1 is SGHRS and CDR2 YFSETQ. The CDR3 DNA reads as TGCGCCAGCAGCTCGACCACAGGGGCGCTCACTGAAGCTTTCTTT. Its translation is CASSSTTGALTEAFF.

This chain joins TRBV20-1 and TRBJ2-7, with 12 nucleotides matching TRBD2. V lost 3 bases to trimming and J lost 4 bases; unmatched junction nucleotides: 10. The CDR3 is 16 amino acids. Germline CDR1 is DFQATT and CDR2 is SNEGSKA (reference sequence). The CDR3 loop reads CSASRPSGGAGYEQYF. Here the CDR3 DNA reads TGCAGTGCTAGCAGACCTAGCGGGGGGGCCGGGTACGAGCAGTACTTC.

V usage is TRBV10-3 and J usage is TRBJ1-2, with 10 bases lining up with TRBD1. Germline CDR1 reads ENHRY; CDR2 reads SYGVKD. V lost 7 bases and J lost 4; bases outside the gene matches: 6. CDR3 length: 14 amino acids. The CDR3 sequence is CAIKGTGAIYGYTF. DNA of the CDR3: TGTGCCATCAAGGGGACAGGGGCGATCTATGGCTACACCTTC.